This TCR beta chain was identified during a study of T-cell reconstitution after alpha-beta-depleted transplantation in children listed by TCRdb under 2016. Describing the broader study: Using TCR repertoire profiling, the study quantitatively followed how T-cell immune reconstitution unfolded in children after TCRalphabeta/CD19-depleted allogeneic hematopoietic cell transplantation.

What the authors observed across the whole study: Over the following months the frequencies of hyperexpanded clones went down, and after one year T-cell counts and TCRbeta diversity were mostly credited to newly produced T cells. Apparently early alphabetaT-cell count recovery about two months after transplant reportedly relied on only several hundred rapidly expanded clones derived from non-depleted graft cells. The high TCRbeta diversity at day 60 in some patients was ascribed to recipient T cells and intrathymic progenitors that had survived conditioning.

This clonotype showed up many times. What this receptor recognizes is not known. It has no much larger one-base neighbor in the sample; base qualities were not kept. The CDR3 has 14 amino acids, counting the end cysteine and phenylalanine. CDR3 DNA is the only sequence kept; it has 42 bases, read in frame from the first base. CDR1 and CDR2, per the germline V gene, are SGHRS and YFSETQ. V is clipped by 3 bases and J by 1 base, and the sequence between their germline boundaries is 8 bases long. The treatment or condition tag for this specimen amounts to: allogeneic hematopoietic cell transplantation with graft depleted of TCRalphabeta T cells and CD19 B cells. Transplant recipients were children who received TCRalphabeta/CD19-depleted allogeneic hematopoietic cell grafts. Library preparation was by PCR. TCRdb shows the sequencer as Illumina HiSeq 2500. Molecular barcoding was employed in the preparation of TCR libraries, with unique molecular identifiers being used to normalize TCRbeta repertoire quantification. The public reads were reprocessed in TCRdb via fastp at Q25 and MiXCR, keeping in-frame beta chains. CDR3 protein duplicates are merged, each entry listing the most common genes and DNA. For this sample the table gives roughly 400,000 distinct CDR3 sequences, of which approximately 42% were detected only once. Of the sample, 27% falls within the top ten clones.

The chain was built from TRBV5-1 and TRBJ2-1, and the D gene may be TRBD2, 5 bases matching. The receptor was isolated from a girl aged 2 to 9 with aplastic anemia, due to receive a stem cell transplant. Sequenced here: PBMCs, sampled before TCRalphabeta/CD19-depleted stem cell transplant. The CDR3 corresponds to CASSYEGSYNEQFF. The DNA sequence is TGCGCCAGCAGCTACGAGGGATCCTACAATGAGCAGTTCTTC.